The 6 T cell receptor beta chains below were found in one sample sequenced in a study of T cell responses to AZD1222 COVID-19 vaccine. Data came from immunoSEQ multiplex PCR; TCRdb stores just in-frame clones and leaves some out. The sample consists of approximately 260,000 clones, just over 90% of them appearing once. The sequencing here drew on peripheral blood, taken on day 0 of AZD1222 vaccination. These receptors were taken from an adult in good health.

The rearrangement links TRBV28 to TRBJ1-2, with a possible D match to TRBD1 (5 bases). CDR1 is MDHEN and CDR2 is SYDVKM in the germline V gene. The germline V and J ends were trimmed by 3 bases and 6 bases, with 11 bases remaining between them. This CDR3 comprises 13 residues. CDR3 sequence: CASSFGQGHGYTF. The CDR3 nucleotides are TGTGCCAGCAGTTTTGGGCAGGGCCATGGCTACACCTTC.

This clone was detected once. The V and J genes are TRBV19 and TRBJ2-3; perhaps D is TRBD1 or TRBD2 (5 bases each). The CDR3 has 15 amino acids. The V end lost 1 base, the J end lost 1 base, and 9 bases lay between the germline ends. Per germline, CDR1 LNHDA and CDR2 SQIVND (reference sequence). Here the CDR3 reads CASSIGGTGTDTQYF. The CDR3 DNA reads as TGTGCCAGTAGTATAGGGGGGACGGGCACAGATACGCAGTATTTT.

The rearrangement links TRBV3-1 (or the pseudogene TRBV3-2) to TRBJ2-2, with D perhaps being TRBD1 or TRBD2 (5 bases each). Per the germline V gene, CDR1 is LGHDT and CDR2 is YNNKEL (reference sequence). With 0 bases removed from V and 5 bases from J, the gap between germline ends came to 7 bases. The CDR3 sequence is 14 residues long. The CDR3 sequence is CASSQDWGTGELFF. The CDR3 DNA reads as TGTGCCAGCAGCCAAGATTGGGGGACCGGGGAGCTGTTTTTT.

The chain uses TRBV5-6 and TRBJ1-6; 8 bases align to TRBD1. Germline assignment: CDR1 SGHDT and CDR2 YYEEEE. The CDR3 consists of 15 residues. V gave up 0 bases and J gave up 7 bases; unmatched junction bases: 3. CDR3 bases: TGTGCCAGCAGCTTGGGTCGGGACAGGAATTCACCCCTCCACTTT. It encodes CASSLGRDRNSPLHF.

The V call is TRBV5-5, the J call TRBJ1-1; D gene unclear. CDR1 SGHKS and CDR2 YYEKEE come from the germline V gene (reference sequence). The CDR3 is 13 amino acids. Between the trimmed V and J ends, which lost 4 bases and 5 bases, there was a span of 12 bases. The CDR3 DNA sequence: TGTGCCAGCAGCCCCAGACCCGTTACTGAAGCTTTCTTT. It encodes CASSPRPVTEAFF.

The chain carries TRBV10-1 and TRBJ2-1; TRBD1 aligns across 10 bases. Germline CDR1 and CDR2: WNHNN and SYGVQD (reference sequence). The CDR3 has 15 residues. J was trimmed by 2 bases and V by 6 bases; bases with no gene match: 4. Here the CDR3 reads CASRETGGAYNEQFF. CDR3 coding DNA: TGCGCCAGCAGGGAGACAGGGGGCGCCTACAATGAGCAGTTCTTC.